Here is one T cell receptor beta chain with its context. Antigen: not known. This sample was taken from a study of cytomegalovirus exposure and HLA in healthy donors. Study-wide points: Immune exposure data for these donors was limited to CMV serostatus. Within a later analysis, the majority of CMV-associated TCR beta chains appeared HLA-restricted. Most observed TCR sequences were rare, whereas some public TCRs were detected in many donors.

There were likely unrecorded immune exposures, though donors were nominally healthy when sampled. Trimming removed 2 bases from V and 2 bases from J, with 17 bases in between. This CDR3 region has 17 residues. Germline assignment: CDR1 SGHKS and CDR2 YYEKEE (reference sequence). With 60 Vbeta and 13 Jbeta primers, the PCR was carried out. The method was immunoSEQ multiplex PCR; TCRdb's version includes in-frame clones alone and lacks a portion of them. This sample has around 100,000 clones, with just over 65% found just once. V gene TRBV5-5 combines with J gene TRBJ1-5; D gene uncertain. This receptor was obtained from a man younger than 40 in good health and CMV-seronegative. The sample comprised PBMCs. The CDR3 region has the DNA TGTGCCAGCAGCTTATGGTCGGGAGGTTATGGCAATCAGCCCCAGCATTTT. The encoded protein is CASSLWSGGYGNQPQHF.